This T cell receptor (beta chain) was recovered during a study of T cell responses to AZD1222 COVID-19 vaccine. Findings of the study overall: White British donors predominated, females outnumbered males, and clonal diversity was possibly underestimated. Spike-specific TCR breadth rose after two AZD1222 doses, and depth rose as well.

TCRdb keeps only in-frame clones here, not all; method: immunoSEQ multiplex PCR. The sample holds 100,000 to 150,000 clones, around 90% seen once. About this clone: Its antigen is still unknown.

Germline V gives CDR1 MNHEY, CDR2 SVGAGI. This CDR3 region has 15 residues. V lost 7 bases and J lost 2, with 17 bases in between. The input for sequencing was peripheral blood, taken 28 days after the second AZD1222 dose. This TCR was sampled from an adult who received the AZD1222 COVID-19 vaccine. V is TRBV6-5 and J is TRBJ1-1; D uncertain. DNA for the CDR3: TGTGCCAGCATTCTAGCAGCGGGTGGAAACACTGAAGCTTTCTTT. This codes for CASILAAGGNTEAFF.